The T cell receptor (beta chain) under discussion was sequenced for a study of OX40 agonist ivuxolimab in advanced cancers. Study-wide background: Enrollees could have had prior anti-PD-1, anti-PD-L1 or anti-CTLA-4 therapy, which 40% had received. Three patients, one with hepatocellular carcinoma and two with cutaneous melanoma, achieved partial responses. Broader study findings: Low normalized T-cell clonal expansion was additionally recorded for some nonresponders.

Profiled with immunoSEQ multiplex PCR; TCRdb holds only in-frame clones, not every one. Of about 20,000 clones listed, roughly four fifths are singletons. In regard to this clone: Its antigen is unknown.

This material consisted of CD4+ or CD8+ T cells sorted from blood, taken in a trial of the OX40 agonist ivuxolimab. This receptor was identified in an adult with an advanced solid tumor such as melanoma, head and neck, liver or kidney cancer.

CDR3 amino acids: CASSQELLGEKTEAFF. The DNA for the CDR3 is TGCGCCAGCAGCCAAGAGTTACTGGGAGAAAAAACTGAAGCTTTCTTT. This chain uses TRBV4-3 with TRBJ1-1; unclear D gene. Germline CDR1 reads LGHNA; CDR2 reads YSLEER. The V end lost 0 bases, the J end lost 5 bases, and 16 bases lay between the germline ends. The length of the CDR3 is 16 residues.